A selection of T cell receptor beta chains follows, all from one sample in a study of T cell responses to AZD1222 COVID-19 vaccine. The data were produced by immunoSEQ multiplex PCR, yet TCRdb's version contains in-frame clones alone and is incomplete. The data contain 55,000 to 65,000 clones, around 80% of them singletons. The material sequenced was peripheral blood, taken 28 days after the second AZD1222 dose. The receptors stem from an adult who received the AZD1222 COVID-19 vaccine. Both conserved end residues are part of each CDR3. The D gene is left open where the match is weak. Size is omitted from some rows. Given values are once, few, many or a class for expanded clones.

D gene	V gene	clone size	J gene	CDR3 DNA	CDR3 protein
-	TRBV18	-	TRBJ1-4	TGTGCCAGCTCACTACAGGGAGCGAGGGAACTGTTTTTT	CASSLQGARELFF
TRBD1	TRBV6-5	-	TRBJ1-1	TGTGCCAGCAGTCCCAGGACAGGGAACACTGAAGCTTTCTTT	CASSPRTGNTEAFF
-	TRBV18	-	TRBJ1-1	TGTGCCAGCTCACCTGGACAGAACACTGAAGCTTTCTTT	CASSPGQNTEAFF
TRBD1	TRBV7-8	-	TRBJ2-7	TGTGCCAGCAGCCGAGGACAGGGGGCCGGTTACGAGCAGTACTTC	CASSRGQGAGYEQYF
-	TRBV7-9	once	TRBJ1-1	TGTGCCAGCAGCCCCTGGGGGAACACTGAAGCTTTCTTT	CASSPWGNTEAFF
-	TRBV19	once	TRBJ1-2	TGTGCCAGTAGTAGTTCTTACAGATATGGCTACACCTTC	CASSSSYRYGYTF
-	TRBV24-1	many	TRBJ1-4	TGTGCCACCCAGGGCTCAGTGAATGAAAAACTGTTTTTT	CATQGSVNEKLFF
TRBD2	TRBV11-2	-	TRBJ2-5	TGTGCCAGCAGCTTAGGAGCCCTAGCGGGGTCACATCAAGAGACCCAGTACTTC	CASSLGALAGSHQETQYF
-	TRBV28	-	TRBJ1-1	TGTGCCAGCAGTTTGTCGAGGGCCAGGTTGGCTGAAGCTTTCTTT	CASSLSRARLAEAFF
-	TRBV19	-	TRBJ2-5	TGTGCCAGTAGCGGGGGAATGCAAGAGACCCAGTACTTC	CASSGGMQETQYF
TRBD2	TRBV5-6	-	TRBJ2-7	TGTGCCAGCAGCTTGTACGGGGGGGCCTACGAGCAGTACTTC	CASSLYGGAYEQYF
TRBD1	TRBV11-3	-	TRBJ1-5	TGTGCCAGCAGGGGGGACAGGGAGGGCAATCAGCCCCAGCATTTT	CASRGDREGNQPQHF
TRBD1	TRBV27	-	TRBJ1-1	TGTGCCAGCAGGCGGGACAGGAGCCTCAGGAACACTGAAGCTTTCTTT	CASRRDRSLRNTEAFF
-	TRBV24-1	-	TRBJ1-1	TGTGCCACCAGTGACGGACACCACACTGAAGCTTTCTTT	CATSDGHHTEAFF